The clone carrying this TCR beta chain was seen a few times. Described time point: after neoadjuvant nivolumab, at surgical resection. Blood cells were analyzed directly, without culture or expansion. This sample is part of a study of neoadjuvant anti-PD-1 for oral cavity cancer. Study background: Patients without progression got a fourth dose around day 43.

Trimming took off 4 bases at V and 2 bases at J, with 15 bases between the two ends. The CDR3 is made up of 15 amino acids. CDR1 SGHRS and CDR2 YFSETQ come from the germline V gene. PBMC libraries mostly used around 460 ng of input genomic DNA, with six replicates per sample. Profiled with immunoSEQ multiplex PCR; TCRdb holds only in-frame clones, not every one. The sample yields tens of thousands of clones, 60% to 80% seen once. Sequenced here: PBMCs, sampled after nivolumab (anti-PD-1) treatment. The chain links TRBV5-1 to TRBJ2-5; D may be TRBD1 or TRBD2 (5 bases each). The origin of this receptor is a person between 40 and 80 years old with oral cavity squamous cell carcinoma. CDR3 in amino acids: CASSHPGRKQETQYF. The CDR3 DNA reads TGCGCCAGCAGCCACCCGGGACGGAAACAAGAGACCCAGTACTTC.